The clone carrying this T cell receptor (beta chain) came up a few times. The record originates from a study of patients and donors after allogeneic stem cell transplantation. V was trimmed by 1 base and J by 0 bases, leaving 7 bases between them. This CDR3 has 16 amino acids. CDR1 and CDR2 from the germline V gene are LGHNA and YNFKEQ. One entry per CDR3 protein results from TCRdb running MiXCR on the RT-PCR reads. In the table there are about a million distinct CDR3 sequences, roughly 18% of which are singletons. Sequencing was performed on blood, either unsorted or a sorted T cell fraction (not recorded which). The sequence was obtained from a human donor who was either an allogeneic HSCT recipient or a stem cell or donor lymphocyte infusion donor (not recorded which). It is not recorded whose cells these are; they may come from a transplant donor. This rearrangement joins TRBV4-2 to TRBJ2-6; D is ambiguous. The CDR3 DNA reads TGTGCCAGCAGCCAAGGGTTAAGCTCTGGGGCCAACGTCCTGACTTTC. It is translated as CASSQGLSSGANVLTF.